What follows are 30 T cell receptor beta chains derived from one specimen sequenced in a study of T cells in localized non-small cell lung cancer. The assay was immunoSEQ multiplex PCR, and TCRdb's table has in-frame clones only and misses some. This sample has about 1,000 clones, with around 20% found just once. The sequencing used normal lung tissue next to the tumor, collected before any cancer treatment. All receptors derive from a woman aged 40-75 years with stage III lung adenocarcinoma.

J is TRBJ2-1 and V is TRBV15, with no clear D. Germline-derived CDR1 and CDR2 are LNHNV and YYDKDF (reference sequence). V lost 2 bases and J lost 0, with 11 bases in between. There are 16 residues in the CDR3. The CDR3 bases are TGTGCCACCAGCAGACTCGAGCTCAGCTCCTACAATGAGCAGTTCTTC. Translated: CATSRLELSSYNEQFF.

This clone was observed a few times. The V gene is TRBV6-8, the J gene TRBJ1-1; perhaps TRBD1 as D (5 bases). V was pared by 4 bases and J by 7 bases, with 19 bases between. The CDR3 has 15 residues. Per germline, CDR1 MNHGY and CDR2 SAAAGT. CDR3 DNA sequence: TGTGCCAGCAGTTCGTGGGGCGCGGAAGGTTTTGAAGCTTTCTTT. The encoded protein is CASSSWGAEGFEAFF.

This clone was counted a few times. The chain employs TRBV6-8 and TRBJ2-1; 11 bases are a match to TRBD2. The V gene end was trimmed by 5 bases and the J gene end by 4 bases; junction bases not matched to a gene: 4. The CDR3 contains 15 residues. Germline V lookup: CDR1 MNHGY, CDR2 SAAAGT. The CDR3 sequence is CASSDASGGYNEQFF. The CDR3 DNA reads TGTGCCAGCAGTGACGCTAGCGGGGGGTACAATGAGCAGTTCTTC.

V gene TRBV19 combines with J gene TRBJ2-7, with TRBD1 matching over 10 bases. Germline CDR1 is LNHDA and CDR2 is SQIVND (reference sequence). The CDR3 runs to 13 residues. V gave up 10 bases and J gave up 3 bases; unmatched junction bases: 6. The CDR3 coding sequence is TGTGCCATCCGACAGGGGGCTTACTACGAGCAGTACTTC. Residues: CAIRQGAYYEQYF.

The chain joins TRBV30 to TRBJ2-2; D is possibly TRBD1 (6 bases). CDR1 and CDR2 from the germline V gene are GTSNPN and SVGIG (reference sequence). V was shortened by 4 bases and J by 4 bases, with 13 bases between the two germline ends. This CDR3 comprises 14 residues. The CDR3 loop reads CAWKMPGVTGELFF. The CDR3 nucleotides are TGTGCCTGGAAAATGCCAGGGGTCACCGGGGAGCTGTTTTTT.

In this sample, this clone is large. CDR3 amino acids: CASRLGGANTEAFF. CDR3 in DNA: TGTGCCAGCAGGCTCGGGGGCGCGAACACTGAAGCTTTCTTT. The chain joins TRBV9 to TRBJ1-1; possible D gene TRBD1, 6 bases. From germline, CDR1 is SGDLS and CDR2 YYNGEE. Trimming took 5 bases from V and 1 from J, leaving 12 bases between them. The CDR3 extends over 14 amino acids.

This clone has just a few counts. The genes are TRBV6-8 and TRBJ1-1; 8 positions agree with TRBD1. Germline V lookup: CDR1 MNHGY, CDR2 SAAAGT. The V segment lost 6 bases and the J segment 3 bases; nucleotides outside the gene matches: 9. The CDR3 has 15 residues. The CDR3 sequence is CASRAGTGVYTEAFF. The DNA of the CDR3 is TGTGCCAGCAGAGCCGGGACAGGTGTGTACACTGAAGCTTTCTTT.

V is TRBV14 and J is TRBJ1-1; TRBD1 is a possible D gene (6 bases). CDR1 SGHDN and CDR2 FVKESK come from the germline V gene. With 1 base removed from V and 1 base from J, the gap between germline ends came to 10 bases. CDR3 length: 15 amino acids. CDR3 coding DNA: TGTGCCAGCAGCCAAGGAACAGGGTGGAACACTGAAGCTTTCTTT. Its protein is CASSQGTGWNTEAFF.

This clone is large within its sample. The chain has TRBV6-8 and TRBJ1-4; D might be TRBD1 (6 bases). Germline V gene lookup returns CDR1 MNHGY and CDR2 SAAAGT. Trimming left V 5 bases short and J 8 bases short, with 12 bases between. The CDR3 has 13 residues. CDR3 protein: CASSPLGAEKLFF. The CDR3 nucleotides are TGTGCCAGCAGTCCCCTGGGGGCCGAAAAACTGTTTTTT.

A few counts support this clone. This chain joins TRBV28 and TRBJ2-3; 7 bases are a match to TRBD2. J lost 3 bases, V lost 2 bases, and 5 bases had no gene match. Germline V gene data show CDR1 as MDHEN and CDR2 as SYDVKM. The CDR3 totals 15 residues. CDR3 amino acids: CASSLPSGLTDTQYF. CDR3 nucleotide sequence: TGTGCCAGCAGTTTACCTAGCGGACTGACAGATACGCAGTATTTT.

This clone was seen a few times. The gene calls are TRBV28 and TRBJ2-7, with a possible D match to TRBD1 (6 bases). CDR1 and CDR2 (germline): MDHEN, SYDVKM. CDR3 length equals 16 residues. The V and J ends lost 6 bases and 0 bases respectively, with 18 bases between them. The DNA for the CDR3 is TGTGCCAGCAGGCCCCGTGGCAGGGGATTCTCCTACGAGCAGTACTTC. It codes for CASRPRGRGFSYEQYF.

This clone has just a few counts. The V call is TRBV10-3, the J call TRBJ1-1; TRBD1 matches at 8 bases. Germline CDR1 reads ENHRY; CDR2 reads SYGVKD. The CDR3 extends over 16 amino acids. The V gene end was trimmed by 2 bases and the J gene end by 4 bases; junction bases not matched to a gene: 9. The CDR3 DNA reads as TGTGCCATCAGTGAGGGGCAGGGGGCCATTTTCACTGAAGCTTTCTTT. Residues: CAISEGQGAIFTEAFF.

The chain uses TRBV5-1 and TRBJ1-5; 7 positions agree with TRBD1. Germline CDR1 and CDR2: SGHRS and YFSETQ. V was pared by 4 bases and J by 4 bases, with 8 bases of the junction left unmatched. There are 15 residues in the CDR3. CDR3 DNA sequence: TGCGCCAGCAGCCCAGACGGACAGGCGAATCAGCCCCAGCATTTT. It translates to CASSPDGQANQPQHF.

The CDR3 DNA sequence: TGTGCCAGCAGCCTTCGAGGTTACGAGCAGTACTTC. This codes for CASSLRGYEQYF. The rearrangement links TRBV28 to TRBJ2-7; D gene uncertain. Germline values: CDR1 MDHEN, CDR2 SYDVKM. The CDR3 has 12 residues. Trimming shortened V by 6 bases and J by 4 bases, and 10 bases separated the two germline ends.

This clone was detected only a few times. The genes are TRBV30 and TRBJ2-1; 10 bases are a match to TRBD1. V lost 1 base to trimming and J lost 8 bases; unmatched junction nucleotides: 11. Germline-derived CDR1 and CDR2 are GTSNPN and SVGIG (reference sequence). This CDR3 is built from 16 residues. CDR3 sequence: CAWSALPGQGPHEQFF. DNA of the CDR3: TGTGCCTGGAGTGCCCTGCCGGGACAGGGGCCCCATGAGCAGTTCTTC.

The sample holds a few counts of this clone. CDR3 in amino acids: CASSLRLGTGHSPLHF. CDR3 nucleotides: TGTGCCAGCAGTTTAAGATTGGGGACAGGACATTCACCCCTCCACTTT. The chain is built from TRBV6-8 and TRBJ1-6; 8 positions match TRBD1. The germline V gene has CDR1 MNHGY and CDR2 SAAAGT. The junction had 10 bases not matched to a gene; V was cut back by 4 bases and J by 8 bases. The CDR3 contains 16 residues.

This clone was picked up a small number of times. This chain links TRBV11-3 with TRBJ2-3, with D possibly matching TRBD1 (5 bases). V was clipped by 5 bases and J by 6 bases, with 18 bases between them. There are 15 residues in the CDR3. Germline CDR1 SGHNT, CDR2 YENEEA. The CDR3, as DNA: TGTGCCAGCAGCGTTGGGGCTTCCCTCGATGATACGCAGTATTTT. Residues: CASSVGASLDDTQYF.

V gene TRBV14 combines with J gene TRBJ2-5, with TRBD1 matching over 7 bases. The CDR3 sequence is 16 residues long. The V gene end was trimmed by 4 bases and the J gene end by 0 bases; junction bases not matched to a gene: 8. Germline CDR1 SGHDN, CDR2 FVKESK. The CDR3 DNA follows: TGTGCCAGCAGCCTATTAGTACAGGGGTACCAAGAGACCCAGTACTTC. As protein: CASSLLVQGYQETQYF.

The chain recombines TRBV28 with TRBJ2-5; D is unclear. Germline CDR1 is MDHEN and CDR2 is SYDVKM. There are 12 residues in the CDR3. Trimming left V 1 base short and J 5 bases short, with 5 bases between. CDR3 in amino acids: CASSLSPETQYF. The CDR3 bases are TGTGCCAGCAGTTTATCGCCGGAGACCCAGTACTTC.

This clone occurred a few times. The chain combines TRBV30 with TRBJ1-2, with 12 bases aligning to TRBD1. The V segment lost 5 bases and the J segment 6 bases; nucleotides outside the gene matches: 10. This CDR3 contains 15 residues. Germline loops: CDR1 GTSNPN, CDR2 SVGIG (reference sequence). The CDR3 spells CAWWVWGQGADGYTF. The CDR3 DNA sequence: TGTGCCTGGTGGGTTTGGGGACAGGGGGCGGATGGCTACACCTTC.

This clone was seen a few times. This sequence joins TRBV29-1 and TRBJ2-7, with TRBD1 matching 9 bases. V lost 4 bases, J lost 3 bases, and 4 bases stayed unmatched. CDR1 is SQVTM and CDR2 is ANQGSEA in the germline V gene. CDR3 length equals 13 residues. CDR3 protein: CSVAEDRGYEQYF. The DNA for the CDR3 is TGCAGCGTTGCCGAGGACAGGGGCTACGAGCAGTACTTC.

The rearrangement uses TRBV28 and TRBJ2-4, with D possibly being TRBD2 (6 bases). CDR1 and CDR2 from the germline V gene are MDHEN and SYDVKM. V was cut by 4 bases and J by 8 bases, with 18 bases left in between. The CDR3 loop spans 15 amino acids. CDR3 amino acids: CASSYRDEREDIQYF. CDR3 nucleotide sequence: TGTGCCAGCAGTTACCGGGACGAAAGGGAGGACATTCAGTACTTC.

This chain links TRBV11-3 with TRBJ1-5, with D maybe TRBD1 (6 bases). Trimming removed 2 bases from V and 0 bases from J, with 11 bases in between. Per the germline V gene, CDR1 is SGHNT and CDR2 is YENEEA. This CDR3 region has 16 residues. The CDR3 region is CASSLFGGPSNQPQHF. In nucleotides, the CDR3 is TGTGCCAGCAGCTTATTCGGGGGGCCTAGCAATCAGCCCCAGCATTTT. Together with reference TRBV11-3 and TRBJ1-5, the CDR3 gives the full variable domain: EAGVVQSPRYKIIEKKQPVAFWCNPISGHNTLYWYLQNLGQGPELLIRYENEEAVDDSQLPKDRFSAERLKGVDSTLKIQPAELGDSAVYLCASSLFGGPSNQPQHFGDGTRLSIL.

The chain has TRBV6-1 and TRBJ1-1; no clear D. Trimming removed 0 bases at V and 1 base at J, with 9 bases between. Germline V gene sequence: CDR1 MNHNS, CDR2 SASEGT. The CDR3 is 15 residues long. The DNA for the CDR3 is TGTGCCAGCAGTGAAGCGGCAGCTTGGAACACTGAAGCTTTCTTT. Protein: CASSEAAAWNTEAFF.

This clone is classed as large. The chain couples TRBV11-3 to TRBJ1-1; 9 bases line up with TRBD1. V was clipped by 2 bases and J by 5 bases; unmatched bases: 9. The germline V gene has CDR1 SGHNT and CDR2 YENEEA. This CDR3 is 16 amino acids long. CDR3 loop: CASSLSPGTGRTEAFF. The DNA of the CDR3 is TGTGCCAGCAGCTTATCCCCCGGGACAGGGAGGACTGAAGCTTTCTTT.

The V and J genes are TRBV6-8 and TRBJ2-5; D could derive from TRBD1 or TRBD2 (6 bases each). The CDR3 is made up of 15 amino acids. Germline assignment: CDR1 MNHGY and CDR2 SAAAGT. V shed 11 bases and J shed 1 base, with 20 bases lying between them. This CDR3 reads CASGAGQGGQETQYF. The CDR3 DNA is TGTGCCTCAGGGGCGGGACAAGGGGGCCAAGAGACCCAGTACTTC.

J is TRBJ2-3 and V is TRBV29-1; 7 bases align to TRBD1. Trimming took 4 bases from V and 6 from J; bases not matched to a gene: 16. The V gene's germline CDR1 is SQVTM and CDR2 ANQGSEA. The CDR3 is 16 residues long. The CDR3 coding sequence is TGCAGCGTTGGGCTCGGTGGGACAGACATAGGGGATACGCAGTATTTT. Protein product: CSVGLGGTDIGDTQYF.

J is TRBJ1-4 and V is TRBV6-8; 7 bases line up with TRBD1. V lost 8 bases, J lost 5 bases, and 2 bases stayed unmatched. This CDR3 comprises 12 residues. Germline assignment: CDR1 MNHGY and CDR2 SAAAGT. This CDR3 reads CASQTGNEKLFF. DNA of the CDR3: TGTGCCAGCCAGACAGGGAATGAAAAACTGTTTTTT.

The chain carries TRBV30 and TRBJ1-2; TRBD1 agrees at 7 bases. V shed 3 bases, J shed 5 bases, and the junction held 6 bases outside the gene matches. This CDR3 has 13 amino acids. Germline CDR1 and CDR2: GTSNPN and SVGIG (reference sequence). The CDR3 sequence: CAWRSQGDYGYTF. The CDR3 coding sequence is TGTGCCTGGAGGTCGCAGGGGGATTATGGCTACACCTTC.

This chain links TRBV7-8 with TRBJ1-1; D is perhaps TRBD1 (5 bases). Trimming took off 5 bases at V and 8 bases at J, with 15 bases between the two ends. Germline-derived CDR1 and CDR2 are SGHVS and FQNEAQ. CDR3 length: 13 residues. This CDR3 is CASSPGTGTEAFF. The CDR3 DNA reads as TGTGCCAGCAGCCCCGGAACCGGGACGGAAGCTTTCTTT. The full variable domain, rest sourced from reference TRBV7-8 and TRBJ1-1, is GAGVSQSPRYKVAKRGQDVALRCDPISGHVSLFWYQQALGQGPEFLTYFQNEAQLDKSGLPSDRFFAERPEGSVSTLKIQRTQQEDSAVYLCASSPGTGTEAFFGQGTRLTVV.